The source of this T cell receptor (beta chain) is a study of cytomegalovirus exposure and HLA in healthy donors. The overall study: From donors who were HLA-typed, an early data release held about 89 million unique TCRs.

Study-level results: Among the most significant clusters, several appeared linked to common viral pathogens in a later analysis. Researchers had no immune exposure information except CMV serostatus available.

PCR primers comprised 60 Vbeta and 13 Jbeta primers. The repertoire was sequenced with immunoSEQ multiplex PCR; TCRdb's copy has only in-frame clones and lacks some. The sample has about 300,000 clones, roughly 85% seen once. Per germline, CDR1 MDHEN and CDR2 SYDVKM. The V and J ends lost 5 bases and 9 bases, in that order; junction bases with no gene match: 6. The CDR3 is made up of 13 amino acids. This clone was seen a handful of times. The antigen is not known. The receptor was isolated from a middle-aged man in good health and CMV-seropositive. Sequenced material: PBMCs. This chain uses TRBV28 with TRBJ1-5; 8 nucleotides match TRBD1. The CDR3 protein is CASSKQGGLPQHF. CDR3 bases: TGTGCCAGCAGTAAACAGGGGGGATTGCCCCAGCATTTT.